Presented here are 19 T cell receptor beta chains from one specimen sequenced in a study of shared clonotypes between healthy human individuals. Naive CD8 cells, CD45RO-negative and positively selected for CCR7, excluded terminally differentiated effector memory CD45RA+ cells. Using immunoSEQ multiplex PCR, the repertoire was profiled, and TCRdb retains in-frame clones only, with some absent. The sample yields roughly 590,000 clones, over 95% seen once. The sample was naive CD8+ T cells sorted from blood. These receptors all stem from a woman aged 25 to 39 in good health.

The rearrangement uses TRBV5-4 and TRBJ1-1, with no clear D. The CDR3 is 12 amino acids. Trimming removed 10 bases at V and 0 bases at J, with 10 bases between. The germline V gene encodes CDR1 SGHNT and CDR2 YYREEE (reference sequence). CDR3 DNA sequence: TGTGCCCAAGGCGAGGTGAACACTGAAGCTTTCTTT. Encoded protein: CAQGEVNTEAFF.

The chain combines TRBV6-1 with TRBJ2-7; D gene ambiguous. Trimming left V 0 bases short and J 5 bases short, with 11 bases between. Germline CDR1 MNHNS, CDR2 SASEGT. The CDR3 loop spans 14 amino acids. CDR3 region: CASSEAPRVDEQYF. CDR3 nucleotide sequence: TGTGCCAGCAGTGAAGCGCCCAGAGTGGACGAGCAGTACTTC.

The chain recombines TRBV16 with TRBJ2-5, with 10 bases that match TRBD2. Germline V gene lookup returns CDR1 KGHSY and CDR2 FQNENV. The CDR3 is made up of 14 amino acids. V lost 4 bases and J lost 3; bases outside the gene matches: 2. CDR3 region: CASSPGTSEETQYF. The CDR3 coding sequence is TGTGCCAGCAGCCCCGGGACTAGCGAAGAGACCCAGTACTTC.

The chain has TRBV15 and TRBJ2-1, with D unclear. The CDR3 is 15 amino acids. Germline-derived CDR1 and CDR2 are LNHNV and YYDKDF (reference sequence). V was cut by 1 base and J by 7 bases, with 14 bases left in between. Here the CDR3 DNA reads TGTGCCACCAGCAGAGGTAGGGTTGAATTTAATGAGCAGTTCTTC. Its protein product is CATSRGRVEFNEQFF.

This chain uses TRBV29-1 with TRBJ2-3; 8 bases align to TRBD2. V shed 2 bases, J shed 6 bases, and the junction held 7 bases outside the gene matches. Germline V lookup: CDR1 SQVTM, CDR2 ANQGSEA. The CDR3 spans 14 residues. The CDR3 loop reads CSVESGREADTQYF. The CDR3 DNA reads TGCAGCGTTGAATCGGGGCGGGAGGCTGATACGCAGTATTTT.

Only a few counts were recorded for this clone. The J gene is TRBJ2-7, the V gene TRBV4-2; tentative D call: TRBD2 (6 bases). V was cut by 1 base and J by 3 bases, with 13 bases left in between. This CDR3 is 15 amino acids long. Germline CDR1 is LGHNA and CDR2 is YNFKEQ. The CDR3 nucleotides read TGTGCCAGCAGCCAAGCTTTGTCGCGGGACTACGAGCAGTACTTC. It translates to CASSQALSRDYEQYF.

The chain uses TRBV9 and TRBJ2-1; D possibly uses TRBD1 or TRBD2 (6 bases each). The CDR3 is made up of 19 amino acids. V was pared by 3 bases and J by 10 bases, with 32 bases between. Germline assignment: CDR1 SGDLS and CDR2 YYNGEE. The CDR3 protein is CASSANKAFGGWPPWEQFF. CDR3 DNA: TGTGCCAGCAGCGCAAACAAGGCCTTCGGGGGCTGGCCCCCGTGGGAGCAGTTCTTC.

The CDR3 DNA reads as TGTGCCAGCAGTTTACTAGCGGGAGGGAGAACCGGGGAGCTGTTTTTT. Residues: CASSLLAGGRTGELFF. V gene TRBV28 combines with J gene TRBJ2-2, with TRBD2 identical over 12 bases. Germline loops: CDR1 MDHEN, CDR2 SYDVKM. The CDR3 runs 16 residues. J gave up 5 bases and V 2 bases, and 3 bases lay outside the gene matches.

The CDR3 spells CASSYGQRKYF. The CDR3 nucleotides read TGTGCCAGCAGTTACGGGCAGAGAAAGTACTTC. The V call is TRBV6-1, the J call TRBJ2-7; D unclear. The CDR3 is 11 residues long. Trimming took off 5 bases at V and 11 bases at J, with 13 bases between the two ends. CDR1 and CDR2 from the germline V gene are MNHNS and SASEGT.

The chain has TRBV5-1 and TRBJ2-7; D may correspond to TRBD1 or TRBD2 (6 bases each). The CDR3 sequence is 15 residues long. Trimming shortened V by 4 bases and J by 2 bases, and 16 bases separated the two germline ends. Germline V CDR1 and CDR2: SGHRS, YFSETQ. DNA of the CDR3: TGCGCCAGCAGCCCCCTCGGGGGACAACCCTACGAGCAGTACTTC. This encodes CASSPLGGQPYEQYF. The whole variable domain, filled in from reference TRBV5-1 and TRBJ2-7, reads KAGVTQTPRYLIKTRGQQVTLSCSPISGHRSVSWYQQTPGQGLQFLFEYFSETQRNKGNFPGRFSGRQFSNSRSEMNVSTLELGDSALYLCASSPLGGQPYEQYFGPGTRLTVT.

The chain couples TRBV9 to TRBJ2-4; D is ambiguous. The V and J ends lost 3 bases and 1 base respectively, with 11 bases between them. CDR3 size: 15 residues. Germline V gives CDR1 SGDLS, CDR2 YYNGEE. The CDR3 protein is CASSEMGGAKNIQYF. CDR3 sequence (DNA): TGTGCCAGCAGCGAGATGGGCGGCGCCAAAAACATTCAGTACTTC.

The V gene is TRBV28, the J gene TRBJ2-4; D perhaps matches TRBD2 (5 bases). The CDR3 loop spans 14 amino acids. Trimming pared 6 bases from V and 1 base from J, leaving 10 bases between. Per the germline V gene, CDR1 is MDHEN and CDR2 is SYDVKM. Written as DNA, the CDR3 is TGTGCCAGCAGCCCTAGGAGGGCCAAAAACATTCAGTACTTC. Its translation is CASSPRRAKNIQYF.

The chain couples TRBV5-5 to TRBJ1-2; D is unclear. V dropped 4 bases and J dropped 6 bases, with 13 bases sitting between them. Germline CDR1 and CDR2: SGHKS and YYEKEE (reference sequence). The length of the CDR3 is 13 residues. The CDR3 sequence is CASSPPLEDGYTF. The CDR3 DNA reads TGTGCCAGCAGCCCTCCGTTAGAGGATGGCTACACCTTC.

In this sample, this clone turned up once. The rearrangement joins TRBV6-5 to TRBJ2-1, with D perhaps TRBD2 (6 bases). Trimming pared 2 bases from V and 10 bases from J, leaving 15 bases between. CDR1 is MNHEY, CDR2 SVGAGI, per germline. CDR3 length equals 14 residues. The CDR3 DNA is TGTGCCAGCAGTTACGGTTCCCCTCTAGCGGAGCAGTTCTTC. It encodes CASSYGSPLAEQFF.

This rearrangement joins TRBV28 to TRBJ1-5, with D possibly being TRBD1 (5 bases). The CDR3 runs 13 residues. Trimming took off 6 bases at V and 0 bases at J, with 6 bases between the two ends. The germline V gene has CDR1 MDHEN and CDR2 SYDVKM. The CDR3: CASRGDSNQPQHF. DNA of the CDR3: TGTGCCAGCAGGGGGGATAGCAATCAGCCCCAGCATTTT.

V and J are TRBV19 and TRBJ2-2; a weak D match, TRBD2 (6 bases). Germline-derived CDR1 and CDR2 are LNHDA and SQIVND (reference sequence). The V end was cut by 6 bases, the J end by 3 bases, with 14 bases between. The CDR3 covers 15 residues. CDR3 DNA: TGTGCCAGTAGCGGGGGACTTTACTACACCGGGGAGCTGTTTTTT. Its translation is CASSGGLYYTGELFF.

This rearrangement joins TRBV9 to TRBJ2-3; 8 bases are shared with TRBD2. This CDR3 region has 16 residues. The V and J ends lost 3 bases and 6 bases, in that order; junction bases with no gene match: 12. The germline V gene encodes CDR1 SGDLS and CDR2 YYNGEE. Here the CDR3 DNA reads TGTGCCAGCAGCGGTTTTAGCGGGGAGCGCTCTGATACGCAGTATTTT. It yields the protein CASSGFSGERSDTQYF.

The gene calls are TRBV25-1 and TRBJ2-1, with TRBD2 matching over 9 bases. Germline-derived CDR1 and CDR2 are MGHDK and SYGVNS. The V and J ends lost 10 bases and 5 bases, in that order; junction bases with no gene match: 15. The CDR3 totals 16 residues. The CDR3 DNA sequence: TGTGCCACCGGGACTAGCCCATTCCCGTCTCACAATGAGCAGTTCTTC. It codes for CATGTSPFPSHNEQFF.

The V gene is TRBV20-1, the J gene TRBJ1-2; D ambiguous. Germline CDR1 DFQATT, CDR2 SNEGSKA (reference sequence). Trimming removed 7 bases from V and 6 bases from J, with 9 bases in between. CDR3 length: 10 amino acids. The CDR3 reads CSVEGDGYTF. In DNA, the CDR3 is TGCAGTGTGGAGGGCGATGGCTACACCTTC.